The present TCR beta chain was sequenced within a study of T cell responses to AZD1222 COVID-19 vaccine. Findings of the study overall: After two AZD1222 doses, spike-specific TCR breadth and depth rose versus day 0.

Libraries were prepared by immunoSEQ multiplex PCR; TCRdb keeps only in-frame clonotypes and omits some of them. Among around 150,000 clones, about nine tenths were seen once, and the ten largest hold roughly 5.5%. In regard to this clone: Its target is not known.

The CDR3 is 16 residues long. V lost 10 bases and J 0 bases, leaving 21 bases between the germline ends. Germline V gene sequence: CDR1 MNHNY, CDR2 SVGAGI (reference sequence). The TCR was taken from an adult in good health. Sequencing was performed on peripheral blood, taken on day 0 of AZD1222 vaccination. V and J are TRBV6-6 and TRBJ1-2; D perhaps matches TRBD1 (5 bases). The CDR3: CATRTPAAGTNYGYTF. The CDR3 DNA reads as TGTGCCACTCGAACCCCCGCGGCAGGGACTAACTATGGCTACACCTTC.